The 15 T cell receptor beta chains in this list originate from one sample, sequenced in a study of T cell clonality in common variable immunodeficiency. Sequencing was performed with immunoSEQ multiplex PCR; in TCRdb, only in-frame clones are kept and a portion is missing. Recorded here are about 30,000 clones, none singletons. The sample consisted of peripheral blood mononuclear cells. These receptors all stem from a person aged 18 to 69 in good health.

This clone occurred many times. The read stops 3 residues short of the end of the CDR3; the missing end is completed from the germline J gene. V is TRBV18 and J is TRBJ1-1; weak D call: TRBD1 (5 bases). The CDR3 length is 13 residues. Trimming removed 6 bases from V and 1 base from J, with 9 bases in between. The V gene's germline CDR1 is KGHSH and CDR2 LQKENI. Partial CDR3 DNA: TGTGCCAGCTCGGGGCTTCCGAACACTGAA. This gives the protein CASSGLPNTE. The full CDR3 sequence reads CASSGLPNTEAFF.

This clone was seen ten or more times. The sequence runs out 3 residues before the end of the CDR3; the remainder is reconstructed from the germline J gene. J is TRBJ2-1 and V is TRBV6-2 or TRBV6-3; D remains unclear. The CDR3 is made up of 14 amino acids. Per germline, CDR1 MNHEY and CDR2 SVGEGT. The V end was cut by 7 bases, the J end by 0 bases, with 10 bases between. The CDR3 DNA, read in part, is TGTGCCAGCAAATCCCTAAGCTCCTACAATGAG. Protein product: CASKSLSSYNE. The CDR3, in full, reads CASKSLSSYNEQFF.

Ten or more counts support this clone. The read terminates 3 residues before the CDR3 end, so the remaining end is supplied by the germline J gene. The rearrangement joins TRBV4-2 to TRBJ2-3; the match to TRBD2 covers 7 bases. In germline, CDR1 is LGHNA, CDR2 YNFKEQ. J was trimmed by 5 bases and V by 2 bases; bases with no gene match: 16. CDR3 length: 18 amino acids. The CDR3 bases that were read are TGTGCCAGCAGCCAATATCCCCCGCTAGCTGGGGGGGGAGATACG. Protein: CASSQYPPLAGGGDT. The whole CDR3 sequence is CASSQYPPLAGGGDTQYF.

Note on this clone: The read finishes 3 residues shy of the CDR3 end, and the germline J gene is used to complete it. This chain uses TRBV7-2 with TRBJ2-7; 7 bases are shared with TRBD1. This CDR3 region has 14 residues. The V and J ends lost 7 bases and 1 base, in that order; junction bases with no gene match: 7. CDR1 SGHTA and CDR2 FQGNSA come from the germline V gene. CDR3 DNA (partial): TGTACCAGCACCCTCGGGACAGAATCCTACGAG. Translation gives CTSTLGTESYE. The CDR3 in its entirety is CTSTLGTESYEQYF.

This clone was recorded many times. The read halts 3 residues ahead of the CDR3 end, with the missing end drawn from the germline J gene. The chain carries TRBV14 and TRBJ2-3; the D is unclear. CDR3 length: 17 residues. The germline V gene has CDR1 SGHDN and CDR2 FVKESK. The V gene lost 0 bases and the J gene lost 5 bases, with 18 bases spanning the gap. CDR3 DNA, as far as it was read: TGTGCCAGCAGCCAAGATCGGTTTACTCTCATTGGAGATACG. This translates into CASSQDRFTLIGDT. The CDR3, in full, reads CASSQDRFTLIGDTQYF.

In regard to this clone: Read sequence stops 3 residues before the CDR3 end, and the germline J gene provides the missing end. The chain links TRBV7-2 to TRBJ1-4, with D perhaps matching TRBD1 (6 bases). The CDR3 totals 13 residues. Germline loops: CDR1 SGHTA, CDR2 FQGNSA. The CDR3 DNA, read in part, is TGTGCCAGCAGCTCCTGGACAGCTTCACCA. This sequence encodes CASSSWTASP. From start to end, the CDR3 is CASSSWTASPLFF.

This clone was seen ten or more times. The CDR3 end is not reached by the read, which stops 3 residues before it; the germline J gene fills it in. The chain is built from TRBV19 and TRBJ1-4, with a possible D match to TRBD1 (5 bases). CDR1 is LNHDA, CDR2 SQIVND, per germline (reference sequence). V dropped 1 base and J dropped 8 bases, with 8 bases sitting between them. The CDR3 sequence is 13 residues long. CDR3 loop: CASSIVEGEKLFF. The DNA read from the CDR3 is TGTGCCAGTAGTATAGTCGAGGGGGAAAAA.

The sample holds many counts of this clone. The read gets to within 3 residues of the CDR3 end, and the germline J gene fills in the rest. The rearrangement joins TRBV5-1 to TRBJ2-5, with 11 bases matching TRBD2. V dropped 0 bases and J dropped 5; count of bases not matched to a gene: 6. The CDR3 extends over 16 amino acids. The germline V gene has CDR1 SGHRS and CDR2 YFSETQ. Partial CDR3 DNA: TGCGCCAGCAGCTTGGACGGTAGCGGGGGGGCGGAGACC. Translating gives CASSLDGSGGAET. The whole CDR3 is CASSLDGSGGAETQYF.

This clone was seen many times. The sequence runs out 3 residues before the end of the CDR3; the remainder is reconstructed from the germline J gene. The chain couples TRBV5-6 to TRBJ1-5; maybe TRBD1 (6 bases). The CDR3 length is 14 residues. V lost 4 bases, J lost 9 bases, and 17 bases lay in between. The V gene's germline CDR1 is SGHDT and CDR2 YYEEEE. CDR3 DNA, as far as it was read: TGTGCCAGCAGCCTATCCACAGGGATAGGGCCC. This gives the protein CASSLSTGIGP. The whole CDR3 sequence reads CASSLSTGIGPQHF. The entire variable domain, with the rest obtained from reference TRBV5-6 and TRBJ1-5, is as follows: DAGVTQSPTHLIKTRGQQVTLRCSPKSGHDTVSWYQQALGQGPQFIFQYYEEEERQRGNFPDRFSGHQFPNYSSELNVNALLLGDSALYLCASSLSTGIGPQHFGDGTRLSIL.

There are many counts of this clone. The CDR3 spells CASSYQGEKLFF. Incomplete CDR3 DNA: TGTGCCAGCAGTTACCAGGGGGAAAAA. The J gene is TRBJ1-4, the V gene TRBV6-2 or TRBV6-3, with a weak D call TRBD1 (6 bases). The read falls 3 residues short of the CDR3 end, and the missing part is taken from the germline J gene. Germline-derived CDR1 and CDR2 are MNHEY and SVGEGT. The CDR3 length is 12 residues. Trimming left V 2 bases short and J 8 bases short, with 6 bases between.

This clone was detected ten times or more. The read ends 3 residues shy of where the CDR3 ends; the end is completed using the germline J gene. This chain connects TRBV13 to TRBJ2-5, with D possibly being TRBD2 (6 bases). CDR1 and CDR2 (germline): PRHDT, FYEKMQ (reference sequence). Trimming left V 2 bases short and J 5 bases short, with 9 bases between. CDR3 size: 13 residues. CDR3 amino acids: CASSLYGGETQYF. The sequenced CDR3 bases are TGTGCCAGCAGCTTATATGGGGGGGAGACC.

This clone was counted at least ten times. The read ends 3 residues early relative to the CDR3; the germline J gene fills the gap. The chain is built from TRBV6-2 or TRBV6-3 and TRBJ2-3; weak D call: TRBD2 (6 bases). The CDR3 is 15 amino acids. CDR1 MNHEY and CDR2 SVGEGT come from the germline V gene. V was cut by 7 bases and J by 6 bases, with 20 bases left in between. CDR3 DNA, as far as it was read: TGTGCCAGCAAGGGACTTCTCTCAGACAAGGATACG. It specifies CASKGLLSDKDT. The CDR3, in full, reads CASKGLLSDKDTQYF.

As to this clone: The read ends 3 residues early relative to the CDR3; the germline J gene fills the gap. The chain uses TRBV13 and TRBJ1-2, with TRBD1 matching 8 bases. This CDR3 has 16 residues. Per the germline V gene, CDR1 is PRHDT and CDR2 is FYEKMQ (reference sequence). The V segment lost 6 bases and the J segment 5 bases; nucleotides outside the gene matches: 14. CDR3 residues: CASSTGQEEVPYGYTF. The CDR3 DNA, read in part, is TGTGCCAGCAGTACGGGACAGGAGGAGGTGCCTTATGGC.

At least ten counts were recorded for this clone. The covered CDR3 bases are TGTGCCAGCAGCGAGGAGGGGGACACTGAA. This codes for CASSEEGDTE. The complete CDR3 sequence is CASSEEGDTEAFF. V gene TRBV11-3 combines with J gene TRBJ1-1; possible D gene TRBD1, 6 bases. The observed sequence ends 3 residues before the CDR3 terminus, with the missing tail filled in from the germline J gene. The CDR3 contains 13 residues. Trimming took 5 bases from V and 3 from J, leaving 10 bases between them. Germline-derived CDR1 and CDR2 are SGHNT and YENEEA.

Many counts were recorded for this clone. Read coverage stops 3 residues before the CDR3 terminus; the germline J gene supplies the remainder. The chain carries TRBV11-3 and TRBJ2-2; the match to TRBD1 covers 7 bases. The CDR3 is 15 residues long. Germline loops: CDR1 SGHNT, CDR2 YENEEA. J lost 4 bases, V lost 1 base, and 3 bases had no gene match. CDR3 in amino acids: CASSLGDSFTGELFF. CDR3 bases read: TGTGCCAGCAGCTTAGGGGACAGCTTCACCGGGGAG.